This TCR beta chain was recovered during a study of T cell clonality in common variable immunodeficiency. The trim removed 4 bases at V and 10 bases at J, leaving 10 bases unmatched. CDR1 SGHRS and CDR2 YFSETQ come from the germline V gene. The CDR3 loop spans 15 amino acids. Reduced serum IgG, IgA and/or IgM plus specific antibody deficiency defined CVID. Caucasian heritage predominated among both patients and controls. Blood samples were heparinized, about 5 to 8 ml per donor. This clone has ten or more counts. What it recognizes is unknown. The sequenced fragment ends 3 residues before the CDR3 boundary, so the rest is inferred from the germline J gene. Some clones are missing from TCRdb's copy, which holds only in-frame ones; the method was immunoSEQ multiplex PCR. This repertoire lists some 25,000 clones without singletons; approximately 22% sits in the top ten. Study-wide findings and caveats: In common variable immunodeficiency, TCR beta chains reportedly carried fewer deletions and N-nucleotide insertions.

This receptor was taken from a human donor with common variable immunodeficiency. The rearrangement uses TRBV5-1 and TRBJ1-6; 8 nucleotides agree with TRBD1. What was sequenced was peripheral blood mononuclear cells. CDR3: CASSQTGQAGSPLHF. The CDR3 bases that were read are TGCGCCAGCAGCCAAACGGGACAGGCTGGATCACCC.